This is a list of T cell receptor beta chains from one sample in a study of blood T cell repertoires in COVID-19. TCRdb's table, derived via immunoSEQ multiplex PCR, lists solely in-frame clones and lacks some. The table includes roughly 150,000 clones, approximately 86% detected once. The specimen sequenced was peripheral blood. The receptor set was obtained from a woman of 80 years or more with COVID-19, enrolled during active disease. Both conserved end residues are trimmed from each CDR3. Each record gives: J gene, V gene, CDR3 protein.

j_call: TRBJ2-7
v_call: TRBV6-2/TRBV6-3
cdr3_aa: ASSYSGGTYEQY

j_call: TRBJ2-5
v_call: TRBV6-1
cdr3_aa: ASSELAGGQETQY

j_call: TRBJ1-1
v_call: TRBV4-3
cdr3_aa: ASSRGGGMNTEAF

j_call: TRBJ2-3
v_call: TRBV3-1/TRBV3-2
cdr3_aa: ASSQFTLTSDTQY

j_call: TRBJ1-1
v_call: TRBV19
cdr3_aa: ASSMDGGSEAF

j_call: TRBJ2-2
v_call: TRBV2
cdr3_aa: ASSPGLAVNTGELF

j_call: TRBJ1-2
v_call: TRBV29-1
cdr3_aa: SATPDINYGYT

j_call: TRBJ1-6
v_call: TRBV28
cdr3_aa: ASKLTGAYSPLH

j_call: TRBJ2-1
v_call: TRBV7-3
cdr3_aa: ASSSRGGLAVASSYNEQF

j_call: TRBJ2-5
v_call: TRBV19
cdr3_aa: ASSSASGGQETQY

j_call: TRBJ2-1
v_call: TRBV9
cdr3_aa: ASSPTPYNEQF

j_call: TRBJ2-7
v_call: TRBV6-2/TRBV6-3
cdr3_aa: ASSFTTSGTYEQY

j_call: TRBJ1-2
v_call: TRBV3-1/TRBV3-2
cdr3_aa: ASSPPGSHGYT

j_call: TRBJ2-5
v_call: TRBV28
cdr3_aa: ASSSRPGTGKETQY

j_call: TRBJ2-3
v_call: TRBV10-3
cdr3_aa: AISDPGTDTQY

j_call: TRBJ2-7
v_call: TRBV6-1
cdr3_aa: ASSEATGGSYEQY

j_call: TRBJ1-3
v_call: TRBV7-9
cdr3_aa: ASSTSSGQGNTIY

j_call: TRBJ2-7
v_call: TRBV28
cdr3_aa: ASSEGGPLYEQY

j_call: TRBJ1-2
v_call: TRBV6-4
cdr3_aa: ASSAWTGMEEGYT

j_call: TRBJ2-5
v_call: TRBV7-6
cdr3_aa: ASSLAGTGSQETQY

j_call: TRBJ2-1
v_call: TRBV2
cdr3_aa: ASSRGQGSYNEQF

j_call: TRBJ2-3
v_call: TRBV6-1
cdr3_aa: ASSLARFQDTQY

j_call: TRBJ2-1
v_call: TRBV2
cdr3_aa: ARPSRQGVDEQF

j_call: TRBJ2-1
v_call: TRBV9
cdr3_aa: ASSQAIGGSLRQGEQF

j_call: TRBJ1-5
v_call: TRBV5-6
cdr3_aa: ASSLAGDRARPQH